Listed here are 7 T cell receptor beta chains from one sample, sequenced in a study of B cell selection in AIRE deficiency. The protocol was immunoSEQ multiplex PCR, while the TCRdb copy is restricted to in-frame clones and leaves out a portion. Of 12,000 to 15,000 clones in the sample, 85% to 95% were seen once. Regulatory T cells were sorted as CD4+CD25hiCD127low/negative cells. Input material: Tregs sorted from PBMCs. Receptors originate from a human donor with AIRE deficiency.

The chain couples TRBV28 to TRBJ1-5, with D possibly TRBD1 on 6 matching bases. CDR3 size: 15 residues. Germline CDR1 and CDR2: MDHEN and SYDVKM. V lost 3 bases and J 5 bases, leaving 14 bases between the germline ends. CDR3 amino acids: CASSFETGGYQPQHF. CDR3 nucleotides: TGTGCCAGCAGTTTTGAGACAGGTGGATATCAGCCCCAGCATTTT.

This chain connects TRBV28 to TRBJ1-1, with 7 positions matching TRBD1. V shed 5 bases, J shed 6 bases, and the junction held 9 bases outside the gene matches. The CDR3 is made up of 14 amino acids. From germline, CDR1 is MDHEN and CDR2 SYDVKM. CDR3 in amino acids: CASSKNRGTAEAFF. CDR3 bases: TGTGCCAGCAGTAAAAACAGGGGTACGGCTGAAGCTTTCTTT.

J is TRBJ2-5 and V is TRBV6-1; D not resolved. Germline CDR1 MNHNS, CDR2 SASEGT. The CDR3 consists of 16 residues. V gave up 2 bases and J gave up 1 base, with 14 bases separating them. The CDR3 loop is CASSEYVMAGQETQYF. In DNA, the CDR3 is TGTGCCAGCAGTGAATACGTGATGGCTGGCCAAGAGACCCAGTACTTC.

The J gene is TRBJ2-3, the V gene TRBV19, with 9 bases that match TRBD2. The V segment lost 2 bases and the J segment 7 bases; nucleotides outside the gene matches: 7. The CDR3 has 15 amino acids. Germline CDR1 reads LNHDA; CDR2 reads SQIVND (reference sequence). The CDR3 reads CASSIRSGRLNTQYF. The CDR3 DNA reads as TGTGCCAGTAGTATAAGGAGCGGGAGGCTTAATACGCAGTATTTT.

The V gene is TRBV15, the J gene TRBJ2-5; 10 nucleotides line up with TRBD1. The CDR3 contains 16 residues. The ends lost 1 base at V and 4 bases at J; junction bases unmatched: 6. The germline V gene encodes CDR1 LNHNV and CDR2 YYDKDF (reference sequence). The CDR3, as DNA: TGTGCCACCAGCAGAGTGCTCAGGACAGGGGGAGAGACCCAGTACTTC. The encoded protein is CATSRVLRTGGETQYF.

This chain connects TRBV6-5 to TRBJ1-4, with 7 bases aligning to TRBD1. After removal of 2 bases from V and 8 bases from J, the junction contained 8 bases not matched to a gene. This CDR3 has 15 residues. CDR1 MNHEY and CDR2 SVGAGI come from the germline V gene. This CDR3 reads CASSYRRQGPEKLFF. CDR3 bases: TGTGCCAGCAGTTACCGCCGACAGGGACCCGAAAAACTGTTTTTT.

The V and J genes are TRBV14 and TRBJ2-3, with D maybe TRBD1 (6 bases). CDR1 is SGHDN and CDR2 is FVKESK in the germline V gene. The CDR3 consists of 14 residues. V was pared by 3 bases and J by 6 bases, with 13 bases between. CDR3 nucleotide sequence: TGTGCCAGCAGCCAGAGGGTGGGGGCCGATACGCAGTATTTT. This sequence encodes CASSQRVGADTQYF.